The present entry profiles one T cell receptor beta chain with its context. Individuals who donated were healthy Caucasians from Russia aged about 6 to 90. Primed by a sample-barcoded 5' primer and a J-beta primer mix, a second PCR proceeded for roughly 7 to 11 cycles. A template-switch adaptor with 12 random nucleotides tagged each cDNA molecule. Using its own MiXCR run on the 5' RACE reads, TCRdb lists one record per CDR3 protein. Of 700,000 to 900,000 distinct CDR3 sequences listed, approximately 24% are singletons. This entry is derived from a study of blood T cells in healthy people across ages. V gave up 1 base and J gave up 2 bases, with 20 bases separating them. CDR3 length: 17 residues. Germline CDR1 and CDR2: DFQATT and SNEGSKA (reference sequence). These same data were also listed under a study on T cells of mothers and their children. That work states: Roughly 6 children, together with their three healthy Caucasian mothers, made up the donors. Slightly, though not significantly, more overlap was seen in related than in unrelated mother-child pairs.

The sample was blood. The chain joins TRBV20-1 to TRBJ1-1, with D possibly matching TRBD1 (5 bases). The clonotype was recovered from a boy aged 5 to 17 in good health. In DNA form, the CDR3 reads TGCAGTGCTAGAGGGATCAGGGAGAATGTAAAAAACACTGAAGCTTTCTTT. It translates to CSARGIRENVKNTEAFF.